This T cell receptor beta chain appears in the sequencing data of a study of T cell responses to AZD1222 COVID-19 vaccine. Study results and caveats: At 160-218 and 743-854, vaccine-associated CD4 TCRs were dominant, and they spanned spike. Only a handful of AZD1222 recipients, roughly six in all, had baseline seropositivity. Clonal diversity was possibly underestimated, and the donors were mostly white British, with more females.

The CDR3 is 14 amino acids. This clone turned up a few times. The antigen remains unidentified. Clones were sequenced by immunoSEQ multiplex PCR, and TCRdb holds only the in-frame ones, with some missing. This sample carries about 130,000 clones, roughly 90% of them seen once, and the ten largest clones take around 1.5%. V and J are TRBV21-1 and TRBJ1-5; the D call TRBD1 from the table was never checked on the DNA. TRBV21-1 is assigned pseudogene status. This material consisted of peripheral blood, taken on day 0 of AZD1222 vaccination. This clonotype was sampled from an adult in good health. For the CDR3, the DNA is TGTGCCAGCAGCTCCAGGGGGCTAGGTCAGCCCCAGCATTTT. It translates to CASSSRGLGQPQHF.